The 32 T cell receptor beta chains below come from one sample, sequenced in a study of post-analysis software for immune sequencing data. These receptors have no identified antigens. Prepared TCR beta cDNA libraries contained unique molecular identifiers. TCRdb re-analysed the PCR reads in MiXCR, keeping a single row per CDR3 protein. The sample yields roughly 570,000 distinct CDR3 sequences, 34% seen once. Study outcomes and limitations: There were a handful of TRBV segments more frequent in patients than controls, and TRBV5-6, TRBV5-1 and TRBV20-1 were among them.

Specimen: blood. The receptors here all came from a girl under 18 with multiple sclerosis.

This chain uses TRBV11-2 with TRBJ2-5; 8 bases are a match to TRBD2. The CDR3 totals 14 residues. Germline-derived CDR1 and CDR2 are SGHAT and FQNNGV. The ends lost 3 bases at V and 4 bases at J; junction bases unmatched: 4. CDR3 coding DNA: TGTGCCAGCAGCTTCGGGGGGGCGGGAGAGACCCAGTACTTC. Amino acids: CASSFGGAGETQYF.

The chain employs TRBV5-1 and TRBJ2-3; 9 positions match TRBD1. With V trimmed by 0 bases and J by 4 bases, 6 bases remained unmatched. Germline V gives CDR1 SGHRS, CDR2 YFSETQ. CDR3 size: 16 residues. CDR3 loop: CASSLARQGVADTQYF. DNA of the CDR3: TGCGCCAGCAGCTTGGCGAGACAGGGGGTGGCAGATACGCAGTATTTT.

This clonotype was seen ten or more times. The rearrangement joins TRBV7-9 to TRBJ2-1, with TRBD2 as a possible D gene (6 bases). The V gene's germline CDR1 is SEHNR and CDR2 FQNEAQ (reference sequence). V was shortened by 0 bases and J by 4 bases, with 13 bases between the two germline ends. This CDR3 is built from 16 residues. Here the CDR3 DNA reads TGTGCCAGCAGCTTAGCGGGAGCGGGCGCTTACAATGAGCAGTTCTTC. Residues: CASSLAGAGAYNEQFF.

This clonotype has a handful of counts. V usage is TRBV29-1 and J usage is TRBJ1-6; D is perhaps TRBD1 (6 bases). Trimming removed 5 bases from V and 11 bases from J, with 16 bases in between. From germline, CDR1 is SQVTM and CDR2 ANQGSEA. The CDR3 has 13 amino acids. DNA for the CDR3: TGCAGCGTTACTCCTACGCCAGGGGCACCCCTCCACTTT. Protein product: CSVTPTPGAPLHF.

This clonotype was counted between two and nine times. V and J are TRBV11-2 and TRBJ2-3; possibly TRBD2 for D (6 bases). CDR3 length: 15 amino acids. V was pared by 6 bases and J by 2 bases, with 15 bases between. Germline CDR1 SGHAT, CDR2 FQNNGV. CDR3 sequence: CASSFRGTPTDTQYF. The CDR3 nucleotides are TGTGCCAGCAGTTTTCGGGGGACCCCCACAGATACGCAGTATTTT. The variable domain in full, completed from reference TRBV11-2 and TRBJ2-3, reads EAGVAQSPRYKIIEKRQSVAFWCNPISGHATLYWYQQILGQGPKLLIQFQNNGVVDDSQLPKDRFSAERLKGVDSTLKIQPAKLEDSAVYLCASSFRGTPTDTQYFGPGTRLTVL.

This chain uses TRBV9 with TRBJ2-7, with 7 bases fitting TRBD1. TRBJ2-5 explains the end of the DNA better; the J call may be wrong. The CDR3 has 15 amino acids. Germline-derived CDR1 and CDR2 are SGDLS and YYNGEE. Written as DNA, the CDR3 is TGTGCCAGCAGCCCCGGACCGGGACAGCAGGGGACCCAGTACTTC. Translation: CASSPGPGQQGTQYF.

A few counts support this clonotype. The chain couples TRBV10-3 to TRBJ2-3; the D gene is possibly TRBD2 (6 bases). This CDR3 comprises 18 residues. The germline V gene has CDR1 ENHRY and CDR2 SYGVKD. V gave up 0 bases and J gave up 0 bases, with 16 bases separating them. In DNA form, the CDR3 reads TGTGCCATCAGTGAGTCTTATAACGGGGGTTCGAGCACAGATACGCAGTATTTT. Its translation: CAISESYNGGSSTDTQYF.

The chain employs TRBV12-3 or TRBV12-4 and TRBJ2-5; D gene unclear. The CDR3 consists of 13 residues. The ends were cut back, 2 bases at V and 3 bases at J, with 7 bases in the middle. CDR3 in amino acids: CASSLMRKETQYF. The CDR3 bases are TGTGCCAGCAGTTTAATGAGAAAAGAGACCCAGTACTTC.

This chain links TRBV6-6 with TRBJ1-5; perhaps TRBD1 as D (5 bases). Germline lookup yields CDR1 MNHNY and CDR2 SVGAGI (reference sequence). The ends were cut back, 3 bases at V and 0 bases at J, with 15 bases in the middle. The CDR3 has 17 residues. CDR3 amino acids: CASSYSGTVGSNQPQHF. The CDR3 DNA is TGTGCCAGCAGTTATTCCGGGACGGTCGGTAGCAATCAGCCCCAGCATTTT.

The chain couples TRBV20-1 to TRBJ1-4; no reliable D call. From germline, CDR1 is DFQATT and CDR2 SNEGSKA (reference sequence). V lost 4 bases and J lost 8, with 14 bases in between. The CDR3 extends over 13 amino acids. The CDR3 is CSATSGGGEKLFF. Here the CDR3 DNA reads TGCAGTGCTACGTCGGGCGGAGGAGAAAAACTGTTTTTT.

This clonotype was seen only a few times. The chain employs TRBV20-1 and TRBJ2-7, with TRBD1 matching 7 bases. Trimming removed 5 bases from V and 10 bases from J; junction bases left unmatched: 5. Germline V lookup: CDR1 DFQATT, CDR2 SNEGSKA (reference sequence). CDR3 size: 10 residues. The CDR3 sequence: CSAARQGQYF. Written as DNA, the CDR3 is TGCAGTGCTGCACGACAGGGTCAGTACTTC.

The J gene is TRBJ2-5, the V gene TRBV27; TRBD1 is a possible D gene (5 bases). This CDR3 region has 15 residues. Germline CDR1 is MNHEY and CDR2 is SMNVEV (reference sequence). The V end lost 0 bases, the J end lost 5 bases, and 13 bases lay between the germline ends. CDR3 DNA sequence: TGTGCCAGCAGTTTATCGTCCAGGGCCGGGGAGACCCAGTACTTC. It specifies CASSLSSRAGETQYF.

The chain has TRBV20-1 and TRBJ2-5, with no clear D. CDR3 length: 11 residues. The V end lost 3 bases, the J end lost 4 bases, and 6 bases lay between the germline ends. CDR1 and CDR2 from the germline V gene are DFQATT and SNEGSKA (reference sequence). CDR3 loop: CSARWAETQYF. CDR3 bases: TGCAGTGCTAGGTGGGCAGAGACCCAGTACTTC.

This rearrangement joins TRBV10-2 to TRBJ1-2; 11 bases fit TRBD1. Germline values: CDR1 WSHSY, CDR2 SAAADI. This CDR3 spans 16 amino acids. Trimming took 0 bases from V and 5 from J; bases not matched to a gene: 5. The CDR3 DNA follows: TGCGCCAGCAGTGAGTCTCAGGGACAGGGGGTTTATGGCTACACCTTC. This codes for CASSESQGQGVYGYTF.

For the CDR3, the DNA is TGTGCCAGCAGCCGAAAGGGACTGACGAAGACCCAGTACTTC. This translates into CASSRKGLTKTQYF. The genes are TRBV6-5 and TRBJ2-7; tentative D call: TRBD2 (6 bases). The DNA end lines up better with TRBJ2-5; the J call may be wrong. The CDR3 runs 14 residues. Germline V gene sequence: CDR1 MNHEY, CDR2 SVGAGI.

At least ten counts were recorded for this clonotype. The chain couples TRBV9 to TRBJ2-5, with no clear D. The germline V gene has CDR1 SGDLS and CDR2 YYNGEE. V lost 3 bases to trimming and J lost 0 bases, with 6 bases between them. This CDR3 contains 13 residues. In DNA form, the CDR3 reads TGTGCCAGCAGCGACAGATACCAAGAGACCCAGTACTTC. It yields the protein CASSDRYQETQYF.

This clonotype was seen a handful of times. The rearrangement joins TRBV20-1 to TRBJ2-4; D is unresolved. With the DNA end fitting TRBJ2-7 better, the J assignment may be wrong. Germline V CDR1 and CDR2: DFQATT, SNEGSKA (reference sequence). The CDR3 spans 16 residues. The CDR3 reads CSAPYTLSHLGLEQYF. DNA for the CDR3: TGCAGTGCTCCCTACACCCTGAGCCATCTCGGTCTCGAGCAGTACTTC.

The chain is built from TRBV20-1 and TRBJ2-1; D not certain. The germline gives CDR1 DFQATT, CDR2 SNEGSKA (reference sequence). Trimming removed 3 bases from V and 5 bases from J, with 14 bases in between. The CDR3 runs 14 residues. As DNA, the CDR3 is TGCAGTGCTAGGGTCTGGCTAGTCGACAATGAGCAGTTCTTC. It is translated as CSARVWLVDNEQFF.

CDR3 in amino acids: CASSQDRTPRELFF. In DNA form, the CDR3 reads TGCGCCAGCAGCCAAGATCGGACTCCCAGGGAGCTGTTTTTT. The chain carries TRBV4-1 and TRBJ2-2, with D possibly being TRBD2 (5 bases). CDR3 length: 14 residues. V dropped 0 bases and J dropped 9 bases, with 11 bases sitting between them. Germline V lookup: CDR1 MGHRA, CDR2 YSYEKL.

This clonotype was counted between two and nine times. The chain recombines TRBV5-1 with TRBJ2-2; a weak D match, TRBD1 (7 bases). V was clipped by 5 bases and J by 4 bases, with 9 bases between them. This CDR3 spans 13 amino acids. Germline V gene sequence: CDR1 SGHRS, CDR2 YFSETQ. This CDR3 is CASRQGGTGELFF. CDR3 nucleotides: TGCGCCAGCAGGCAGGGGGGCACCGGGGAGCTGTTTTTT.

The sample holds a few counts of this clonotype. The rearrangement joins TRBV27 to TRBJ2-3, with D perhaps being TRBD1 or TRBD2 (5 bases each). Germline lookup yields CDR1 MNHEY and CDR2 SMNVEV (reference sequence). The CDR3 has 13 amino acids. Trimming left V 11 bases short and J 2 bases short, with 14 bases between. CDR3 sequence reads: CAAKGTITDTQYF. As DNA, the CDR3 is TGTGCCGCAAAGGGGACGATCACAGATACGCAGTATTTT.

In regard to this clonotype: A read error may produce the germline difference seen at one junction end. The chain uses TRBV5-1 and TRBJ1-2; D ambiguous. Germline-derived CDR1 and CDR2 are SGHRS and YFSETQ. This CDR3 is 16 amino acids long. CDR3 DNA sequence: TGCGCCAGCAGCCAAGAGGAGTCTAGGCGTAACTATGGCCACACCTTC. Translating gives CASSQEESRRNYGHTF.

As for this clonotype: Here the CDR3 omits its conserved ending phenylalanine or tryptophan, so a read error is the likely source. The chain carries TRBV27 and TRBJ2-3, with 9 bases lining up with TRBD1. The CDR3 has 16 residues. Germline-derived CDR1 and CDR2 are MNHEY and SMNVEV (reference sequence). Trimming at V came to 0 bases and at J to 3 bases, leaving 4 bases not matched to a gene. CDR3 sequence (DNA): TGTGCCAGCAGTTTATCCAACAGGGGGCGGACAGATACGCAGTATATT. Its protein product is CASSLSNRGRTDTQYI.

The rearrangement joins TRBV11-2 to TRBJ2-1; D perhaps matches TRBD1 (6 bases). V lost 3 bases and J 12 bases, leaving 12 bases between the germline ends. Looked up from germline, CDR1 is SGHAT and CDR2 is FQNNGV. This CDR3 spans 12 amino acids. The CDR3 loop reads CASSLGAERQFF. In DNA, the CDR3 is TGTGCCAGCAGCTTGGGGGCGGAAAGGCAGTTCTTC.

This clonotype was seen more than once but under ten times. J is TRBJ2-7 and V is TRBV29-1; TRBD2 might be the D (5 bases). Trimming removed 6 bases at V and 2 bases at J, with 8 bases between. The CDR3 length is 11 residues. The germline CDR1 and CDR2 sequences are SQVTM and ANQGSEA. The CDR3 protein is CSVAGTYEQYF. The DNA of the CDR3 is TGCAGCGTAGCCGGGACCTACGAGCAGTACTTC.

The V gene is TRBV27, the J gene TRBJ1-2; no definite D call. Germline V lookup: CDR1 MNHEY, CDR2 SMNVEV (reference sequence). The V gene lost 3 bases and the J gene lost 3 bases, with 8 bases spanning the gap. CDR3 length equals 13 residues. In DNA form, the CDR3 reads TGTGCCAGCAGTTTCGGGTCAGACTATGGCTACACCTTC. This translates into CASSFGSDYGYTF.

The genes are TRBV12-3 or TRBV12-4 and TRBJ2-3; possible D gene TRBD2, 6 bases. Trimming took 1 base from V and 2 from J, leaving 7 bases between them. This CDR3 spans 14 amino acids. The CDR3 DNA reads as TGTGCCAGCAGTTTAGGGCGGGACACAGATACGCAGTATTTT. It translates to CASSLGRDTDTQYF.

This clonotype appeared a few times. V and J are TRBV20-1 and TRBJ2-3, with 10 nucleotides matching TRBD2. The CDR3 length is 17 residues. Looked up from germline, CDR1 is DFQATT and CDR2 is SNEGSKA (reference sequence). The ends lost 6 bases at V and 4 bases at J; junction bases unmatched: 16. The CDR3, as DNA: TGCAGTGCCACGCCCATCCTAGCGGGGGTTCTCCCAGATACGCAGTATTTT. Translated, it gives CSATPILAGVLPDTQYF.

The CDR3: CASTRGAGYEQYF. The CDR3 DNA sequence: TGTGCCAGCACCCGGGGCGCAGGATACGAGCAGTACTTC. This chain joins TRBV6-5 and TRBJ2-5; D tentatively fits TRBD1 or TRBD2 (5 bases each). The last part of the DNA fits TRBJ2-7 better; the J call may be wrong. The germline CDR1 and CDR2 sequences are MNHEY and SVGAGI. The length of the CDR3 is 13 residues.

This sequence joins TRBV6-2 or TRBV6-3 and TRBJ2-5; 9 nucleotides align to TRBD1. V trimming: 8 bases; J trimming: 1 base; junction bases outside the gene matches: 2. Germline CDR1 and CDR2: MNHEY and SVGEGT. CDR3 length: 13 amino acids. The CDR3 protein is CASGTGPQETQYF. The CDR3 DNA is TGTGCCAGCGGGACAGGGCCCCAAGAGACCCAGTACTTC.

A note on this clonotype: One end of the junction does not line up with germline, which may come from a read error. V is TRBV18 and J is TRBJ2-7; D gene ambiguous. CDR1 is KGHSH and CDR2 is LQKENI in the germline V gene. CDR3 length equals 14 residues. In nucleotides, the CDR3 is TGTGCCAGCCCACCACTAATCGACTCCTACGAGCAGTACTTC. Translation gives CASPPLIDSYEQYF.

As concerns this clonotype: At one end the junction does not follow the germline gene, possibly because of a read error. V gene TRBV3-1 combines with J gene TRBJ1-4; the D is unclear. The CDR3 consists of 12 residues. The V gene's germline CDR1 is LGHDT and CDR2 YNNKEL (reference sequence). DNA of the CDR3: TGTGCCAGCAGCCAATTGAAGGAAAAACGGTTTTTT. Protein sequence: CASSQLKEKRFF.